The rows below give T cell receptor beta chains drawn from one sample of a study of early stage breast cancer tumors. Some clones are missing from TCRdb's copy, which holds only in-frame ones; the method was immunoSEQ multiplex PCR. The table has about 11,000 clones, about 80% seen once. The sample comprised breast tumor tissue. The source of these receptors is a person between 65 and 79 years old with breast cancer. Each CDR3 is given with its conserved first and last residue. D genes are given only for firm matches. Size is omitted from some rows. Given values are once, few, many or a class for expanded clones.

CDR3nt | CDR3aa | d_gene | j_gene | abundance | v_gene
TGTGCCAGCAGCCCAACCGCGGGACTAGCATTCACAGATACGCAGTATTTT | CASSPTAGLAFTDTQYF | TRBD2 | TRBJ2-3 | . | TRBV13
TGTGCCTCCCAAAGAGCGGGCCCTCAAGAGACCCAGTACTTC | CASQRAGPQETQYF | . | TRBJ2-5 | . | TRBV19
TGTGCCAGCAGTGACGCTTTTAGGAGCCGCAACGAGCAGTACTTC | CASSDAFRSRNEQYF | . | TRBJ2-7 | . | TRBV28
TGTGCCAGCCGAAAATCCCAGGGGAACACTGAAGCTTTCTTT | CASRKSQGNTEAFF | . | TRBJ1-1 | . | TRBV2
TGTGCCAGCTCACCACCTTCGGGGGTCCACGAGCAGTACTTC | CASSPPSGVHEQYF | . | TRBJ2-7 | . | TRBV18
TGTGCCAGCAGCTCCCCCGGGACAGGGCGTCAGCCCCAGCATTTT | CASSSPGTGRQPQHF | TRBD1 | TRBJ1-5 | . | TRBV7-8
TGCGCCAGCAGCTTGGCCTTGCAGCGGGGGGGCCCCCCCGGGGAGCTGTTTTTT | CASSLALQRGGPPGELFF | TRBD2 | TRBJ2-2 | . | TRBV5-1
TGTGCCAGCAGGGCTCGTGAGCAGTTCTTC | CASRAREQFF | . | TRBJ2-1 | large | TRBV2
TGTGCCAGCTCCGGACAGGGGCGAACCTACGAGCAGTACTTC | CASSGQGRTYEQYF | TRBD1 | TRBJ2-7 | few | TRBV2
TGCGCCAGCAGCCAACCCTCCGGGTCCTCCGTCTACGAGCAGTACTTC | CASSQPSGSSVYEQYF | . | TRBJ2-7 | . | TRBV5-1
TGTGCCAGCTCTATTGGTGAGAACTCTGGAAACACCATATATTTT | CASSIGENSGNTIYF | . | TRBJ1-3 | . | TRBV7-9
TGTGCCAGCAGCCCCATCCGGCGTCAGGGGATCCAACTCTATGGCTACACCTTC | CASSPIRRQGIQLYGYTF | . | TRBJ1-2 | few | TRBV5-4
TGCAGCGTTGTGACAGCCAACTATGGCTACACCTTC | CSVVTANYGYTF | . | TRBJ1-2 | medium-sized | TRBV29-1
TGCAGCGTGGAGACTAGCGGGGGGGCGAATGAGCAGTTCTTC | CSVETSGGANEQFF | TRBD2 | TRBJ2-1 | few | TRBV29-1
TGTGCCAGCGGGACTAGCGGGAGCAATGAGCAGTTCTTC | CASGTSGSNEQFF | TRBD2 | TRBJ2-1 | . | TRBV19
TGCGCCAGCAGCGTAACTAGCGGGATCACAGATACGCAGTATTTT | CASSVTSGITDTQYF | TRBD2 | TRBJ2-3 | . | TRBV5-1
TGTGCCAGCAGCCGGAGGGCCGGATTGGATGAGCAGTTCTTC | CASSRRAGLDEQFF | . | TRBJ2-1 | . | TRBV7-2
TGTGCCAGCAGCGCAGTGGAGACCCAGTACTTC | CASSAVETQYF | . | TRBJ2-5 | . | TRBV11-2
TGTGCCAGCTCACCAACAGGGATGATGGATACGCAGTATTTT | CASSPTGMMDTQYF | . | TRBJ2-3 | . | TRBV18
TGTGCCAGCAGCAACGGACAGAACACCGGGGAGCTGTTTTTT | CASSNGQNTGELFF | . | TRBJ2-2 | . | TRBV7-9
TGTGCCAGCAGCCCCTCGGCGGTGAGCTCCTATAATTCACCCCTCCACTTT | CASSPSAVSSYNSPLHF | . | TRBJ1-6 | . | TRBV7-8
TGCGCCAGCAGGGCCGGGACAGGGGGCGTCAATCAGCCCCAGCATTTT | CASRAGTGGVNQPQHF | TRBD1 | TRBJ1-5 | . | TRBV5-1
TGTGCCAGCAGTGTAACCCGCGCTTCTAATCAGCCCCAGCATTTT | CASSVTRASNQPQHF | . | TRBJ1-5 | . | TRBV6-4
TGTGCCAGCAGCAAGGACAGGGGGGCCGGCTACACCTTC | CASSKDRGAGYTF | TRBD1 | TRBJ1-2 | . | TRBV11-2